The sequence of this T cell receptor beta chain was determined in a study of T-cell reconstitution after alpha-beta-depleted transplantation in children. Broader study findings: Some patients owed their high day-60 TCRbeta diversity to surviving recipient T cells and thymic progenitors.

Preparation of the TCRbeta library was carried out with unique molecular identifiers. One entry per CDR3 protein, called by TCRdb with MiXCR from the PCR reads. The sample lists 700,000 to 950,000 distinct CDR3 sequences; roughly 16% were seen once. Per germline, CDR1 SQVTM and CDR2 ANQGSEA. Trimming took 1 base from V and 0 from J, leaving 10 bases between them. The CDR3 contains 14 residues. Notes on this clonotype: The antigen is unknown.

This TCR was recovered from a male patient under 18 who had a stem cell transplant for acute lymphoblastic leukemia, so the T cells may come from the graft donor. Specimen: PBMCs, mostly from graft donor cells, collected 360 days after TCRalphabeta/CD19-depleted stem cell transplant. The rearrangement joins TRBV29-1 to TRBJ2-7; no definite D call. The CDR3 sequence: CSVEVAGLSYEQYF. The CDR3 region has the DNA TGCAGCGTTGAAGTGGCAGGTCTCTCCTACGAGCAGTACTTC.